A single sample gave rise to the 25 T cell receptor beta chains below, sequenced in a study of CD8 T cells in ankylosing spondylitis. TCRdb itself ran the 5' RACE reads through MiXCR, one entry per CDR3 protein. The data show about 240,000 distinct CDR3 sequences, around 9.1% seen once. Sequenced material: blood, either unsorted or a sorted T cell fraction (not recorded which). These receptors were obtained from a male donor with ankylosing spondylitis or in good health (not recorded which).

This clonotype has at least ten counts. The chain is built from TRBV12-3 or TRBV12-4 and TRBJ2-1; 12 bases are a match to TRBD2. With V trimmed by 6 bases and J by 5 bases, 17 bases remained unmatched. This CDR3 is built from 19 residues. The CDR3 region has the DNA TGTGCCAGCAGCCACCACCCCCTAGCGGGGGGGGTTCAGAACAATGAGCAGTTCTTC. Amino acids: CASSHHPLAGGVQNNEQFF.

The rearrangement links TRBV5-4 to TRBJ2-2; the D is unclear. CDR3 length: 15 residues. CDR1 and CDR2 from the germline V gene are SGHNT and YYREEE (reference sequence). Trimming left V 4 bases short and J 0 bases short, with 10 bases between. The CDR3 nucleotides read TGTGCCAGCAGCCCGCTGGGTACGAACACCGGGGAGCTGTTTTTT. It codes for CASSPLGTNTGELFF.

In this sample, this clonotype turned up many times. The chain employs TRBV7-8 and TRBJ2-7; 9 nucleotides match TRBD1. Germline V gene lookup returns CDR1 SGHVS and CDR2 FQNEAQ. J gave up 4 bases and V 0 bases, and 4 bases lay outside the gene matches. This CDR3 comprises 15 residues. CDR3 nucleotides: TGTGCCAGCAGCTTAGCGGTGACAGGGGGTTACGAGCAGTACTTC. Protein sequence: CASSLAVTGGYEQYF. Complete variable domain (other parts from reference TRBV7-8 and TRBJ2-7): GAGVSQSPRYKVAKRGQDVALRCDPISGHVSLFWYQQALGQGPEFLTYFQNEAQLDKSGLPSDRFFAERPEGSVSTLKIQRTQQEDSAVYLCASSLAVTGGYEQYFGPGTRLTVT.

This clonotype was counted many times. The chain is built from TRBV9 and TRBJ2-1; D is ambiguous. Germline V gene data show CDR1 as SGDLS and CDR2 as YYNGEE. V was clipped by 0 bases and J by 4 bases, with 8 bases between them. This CDR3 comprises 14 residues. CDR3 sequence (DNA): TGTGCCAGCAGCGTAGATGACGCTTACAATGAGCAGTTCTTC. It yields the protein CASSVDDAYNEQFF.

This clonotype showed up many times. The J gene is TRBJ1-5, the V gene TRBV10-3; D may be TRBD1 (6 bases). V was pared by 2 bases and J by 5 bases, with 7 bases between. This CDR3 is 13 amino acids long. CDR1 is ENHRY, CDR2 SYGVKD, per germline. CDR3 amino acids: CAISEGGHQPQHF. DNA of the CDR3: TGTGCCATCAGTGAGGGGGGCCATCAGCCCCAGCATTTT.

V is TRBV7-2 and J is TRBJ1-1, with D maybe TRBD1 (6 bases). There are 15 residues in the CDR3. Trimming took 1 base from V and 6 from J, leaving 15 bases between them. The germline V gene has CDR1 SGHTA and CDR2 FQGNSA. The CDR3 bases are TGTGCCAGCAGCTTAGTAGGGGGAGGAGCGCCTGAAGCTTTCTTT. Translation gives CASSLVGGGAPEAFF.

This chain links TRBV28 with TRBJ2-7; 9 bases map to TRBD1. V was pared by 4 bases and J by 12 bases, with 10 bases of the junction left unmatched. CDR1 and CDR2 (germline): MDHEN, SYDVKM. There are 13 residues in the CDR3. In DNA, the CDR3 is TGTGCCAGCAGTTCCCTCTGGGGGACAGGGCGGTACTTC. This sequence encodes CASSSLWGTGRYF.

This clonotype occurred a few times. Written as DNA, the CDR3 is TGCAGTGCTAGGGGTGGGGGCGCAGAAAACTATGGCTACACCTTC. Translation: CSARGGGAENYGYTF. This sequence joins TRBV20-1 and TRBJ1-2; maybe TRBD1 (6 bases). The length of the CDR3 is 15 residues. Germline V gene lookup returns CDR1 DFQATT and CDR2 SNEGSKA (reference sequence). V lost 3 bases and J 2 bases, leaving 16 bases between the germline ends.

This clonotype was seen many times. The chain employs TRBV20-1 and TRBJ2-5, with 7 bases identical to TRBD2. The junction had 10 bases not matched to a gene; V was cut back by 6 bases and J by 6 bases. The CDR3 extends over 13 amino acids. Germline loops: CDR1 DFQATT, CDR2 SNEGSKA (reference sequence). The CDR3, as DNA: TGCAGTGCAACGGGACTAACTCTAAAGACCCAGTACTTC. This gives the protein CSATGLTLKTQYF.

This clonotype was observed many times. Germline and junction disagree at one end, which may indicate a read error. The genes are TRBV12-3 or TRBV12-4 and TRBJ2-7, with D uncertain. The CDR3 consists of 12 residues. The CDR3 reads CASSSTSSEQYF. For the CDR3, the DNA is TGTGCCAGCAGTAGTACGTCCTCCGAGCAGTACTTC.

This clonotype was counted many times. The chain combines TRBV9 with TRBJ2-5; weak D call: TRBD2 (5 bases). This CDR3 region has 15 residues. CDR1 SGDLS and CDR2 YYNGEE come from the germline V gene. Deletions cut 2 bases from V and 6 bases from J, with 17 bases between. CDR3 region: CASSVSPGSQKTQYF. The CDR3 nucleotides are TGTGCCAGCAGCGTGTCCCCGGGAAGTCAAAAGACCCAGTACTTC. Full variable domain (rest looked up from reference TRBV9 and TRBJ2-5): DSGVTQTPKHLITATGQRVTLRCSPRSGDLSVYWYQQSLDQGLQFLIQYYNGEERAKGNILERFSAQQFPDLHSELNLSSLELGDSALYFCASSVSPGSQKTQYFGPGTRLLVL.

This clonotype has ten or more counts. CDR3 amino acids: CASSRRPTSGRVVYEQFF. The CDR3, as DNA: TGTGCCAGCTCTCGTCGACCGACTAGCGGGCGAGTTGTATATGAGCAGTTCTTC. This rearrangement joins TRBV6-2 or TRBV6-3 to TRBJ2-1, with 10 bases fitting TRBD2. The V segment lost 8 bases and the J segment 8 bases; nucleotides outside the gene matches: 21. Germline values: CDR1 MNHEY, CDR2 SVGEGT. There are 18 residues in the CDR3.

This clonotype appeared many times. The CDR3 bases are TGCGCCAGCAACCCTTACGGTGGGGCCAACGTCCTGACTTTC. Its translation is CASNPYGGANVLTF. The chain joins TRBV5-1 to TRBJ2-6; D remains unclear. The germline V gene encodes CDR1 SGHRS and CDR2 YFSETQ. Trimming removed 6 bases at V and 3 bases at J, with 10 bases between. This CDR3 contains 14 residues.

This clonotype appeared many times. This sequence joins TRBV20-1 and TRBJ2-7, with 8 bases fitting TRBD1. V was pared by 4 bases and J by 5 bases, with 7 bases of the junction left unmatched. The CDR3 extends over 13 amino acids. Germline-derived CDR1 and CDR2 are DFQATT and SNEGSKA (reference sequence). The CDR3 protein is CSATFDRGNEQYF. The CDR3 DNA is TGCAGTGCTACGTTCGACAGGGGCAACGAGCAGTACTTC.

This clonotype was found a few times. The V call is TRBV20-1, the J call TRBJ2-1; D is undetermined. Germline lookup yields CDR1 DFQATT and CDR2 SNEGSKA (reference sequence). The V end was cut by 6 bases, the J end by 6 bases, with 15 bases between. CDR3 size: 13 residues. The CDR3 spells CSAPRFRPNEQFF. Written as DNA, the CDR3 is TGCAGTGCCCCGCGATTCCGTCCCAATGAGCAGTTCTTC.

The J gene is TRBJ2-7, the V gene TRBV7-2; D is possibly TRBD1 (5 bases). The CDR3 sequence is 12 residues long. The V and J ends lost 5 bases and 7 bases respectively, with 12 bases between them. Germline CDR1 SGHTA, CDR2 FQGNSA. Here the CDR3 reads CASSPGHGEQYF. The DNA for the CDR3 is TGTGCCAGCAGCCCTGGACACGGTGAGCAGTACTTC.

In this sample, this clonotype turned up many times. V usage is TRBV5-1 and J usage is TRBJ2-1; D possibly corresponds to TRBD1 (5 bases). The CDR3 loop spans 17 amino acids. V shed 4 bases and J shed 0 bases, with 17 bases lying between them. Germline-derived CDR1 and CDR2 are SGHRS and YFSETQ. In DNA form, the CDR3 reads TGCGCCAGCAGCCAGGCAGGGCGTCCGGGCTCCTACAATGAGCAGTTCTTC. Protein sequence: CASSQAGRPGSYNEQFF.

This clonotype has at least ten counts. The rearrangement uses TRBV2 and TRBJ1-1; 7 bases fit TRBD1. The CDR3 covers 14 residues. Per germline, CDR1 SNHLY and CDR2 FYNNEI. V was clipped by 6 bases and J by 1 base; unmatched bases: 5. DNA for the CDR3: TGTGCCAGCAGAGGGGACAGCCGGAACACTGAAGCTTTCTTT. This sequence encodes CASRGDSRNTEAFF.

This clonotype was seen many times. This chain links TRBV5-1 with TRBJ2-3, with TRBD2 matching over 10 bases. Germline lookup yields CDR1 SGHRS and CDR2 YFSETQ. The CDR3 sequence is 17 residues long. The V and J ends lost 4 bases and 3 bases, in that order; junction bases with no gene match: 11. In DNA, the CDR3 is TGCGCCAGCAGCAGGGACCTCCTAGCGGGAGTTACAGATACGCAGTATTTT. Translated, it gives CASSRDLLAGVTDTQYF.

This clonotype came up many times. The chain is built from TRBV7-9 and TRBJ1-1, with D maybe TRBD1 (5 bases). CDR3 length: 14 amino acids. Germline values: CDR1 SEHNR, CDR2 FQNEAQ (reference sequence). V lost 4 bases, J lost 1 base, and 10 bases lay in between. In DNA form, the CDR3 reads TGTGCCAGCAGCTCGGGACGGCCGAACACTGAAGCTTTCTTT. Its translation: CASSSGRPNTEAFF.

This clonotype occurred many times. This rearrangement joins TRBV20-1 to TRBJ2-7, with TRBD2 as a possible D gene (6 bases). The germline V and J ends were trimmed by 0 bases and 0 bases, with 15 bases remaining between them. CDR1 DFQATT and CDR2 SNEGSKA come from the germline V gene (reference sequence). This CDR3 is built from 16 residues. The DNA for the CDR3 is TGCAGTGCTAGAGATTTGAGGGCGGGAAACTCCTACGAGCAGTACTTC. Protein sequence: CSARDLRAGNSYEQYF.

This clonotype was seen a few times. The chain carries TRBV20-1 and TRBJ2-1; TRBD2 agrees at 11 bases. The junction had 2 bases not matched to a gene; V was cut back by 2 bases and J by 8 bases. CDR1 and CDR2 from the germline V gene are DFQATT and SNEGSKA (reference sequence). The CDR3 length is 13 residues. The CDR3 loop is CSARLAGGDEQFF. The CDR3 coding sequence is TGCAGTGCTAGACTAGCGGGAGGTGATGAGCAGTTCTTC.

This clonotype was seen ten or more times. The chain carries TRBV7-3 and TRBJ1-6, with 9 bases that match TRBD1. The trim removed 3 bases at V and 9 bases at J, leaving 3 bases unmatched. The germline CDR1 and CDR2 sequences are SGHTA and FQGTGA. The length of the CDR3 is 14 residues. CDR3 region: CASSLGTGSSPLHF. CDR3 bases: TGTGCCAGCAGCTTGGGGACAGGGTCTTCACCCCTCCACTTT. The whole variable domain, remainder taken from reference TRBV7-3 and TRBJ1-6, is GAGVSQTPSNKVTEKGKYVELRCDPISGHTALYWYRQSLGQGPEFLIYFQGTGAADDSGLPNDRFFAVRPEGSVSTLKIQRTERGDSAVYLCASSLGTGSSPLHFGNGTRLTVT.

As concerns this clonotype: A junction boundary mismatches the germline segment, possibly from a read error. The chain combines TRBV4-3 with TRBJ2-7, with D possibly being TRBD2 (6 bases). Germline CDR1 LGHNA, CDR2 YSLEER. This CDR3 has 11 residues. CDR3 bases: TGCGCCAGCACACGGCGGAGGGTGGTGAACTTC. Its protein product is CASTRRRVVNF.

This clonotype came up a few times. This chain joins TRBV5-1 and TRBJ2-2, with D possibly called TRBD1 or TRBD2 (5 bases each). The CDR3 loop spans 15 amino acids. V lost 4 bases and J lost 3, with 13 bases in between. The germline CDR1 and CDR2 sequences are SGHRS and YFSETQ. CDR3 amino acids: CASSPEGRDTGELFF. The DNA of the CDR3 is TGCGCCAGCAGCCCCGAGGGGAGAGACACCGGGGAGCTGTTTTTT.